A single sample gave rise to the 15 T cell receptor beta chains below, sequenced in a study of blood T cell repertoires in COVID-19. Sequenced by immunoSEQ multiplex PCR; TCRdb stores in-frame clones only, minus some. The table records about 140,000 clones, roughly three quarters of them present only once. Sequenced: peripheral blood. Source of these receptors: a man between 50 and 59 years old with active or convalescent COVID-19.

This chain joins TRBV7-8 and TRBJ2-7; D might be TRBD2 (7 bases). V lost 0 bases to trimming and J lost 4 bases, with 19 bases between them. Germline V gene lookup returns CDR1 SGHVS and CDR2 FQNEAQ. The CDR3 length is 17 residues. CDR3 region: CASSLAPRGAGVYEQYF. The CDR3, as DNA: TGTGCCAGCAGCTTAGCGCCACGGGGGGCCGGGGTATACGAGCAGTACTTC.

The CDR3 DNA reads TGTGCCAGCAGCTTGTCGCCAGGATCTAACTATGGCTACACCTTC. Amino acids: CASSLSPGSNYGYTF. This sequence joins TRBV5-4 and TRBJ1-2; D not certain. The CDR3 length is 15 residues. Trimming shortened V by 1 base and J by 0 bases, and 10 bases separated the two germline ends. Germline V lookup: CDR1 SGHNT, CDR2 YYREEE (reference sequence).

CDR3 protein: CASSLGASGLADTQYF. CDR3 sequence (DNA): TGTGCCAGCAGCTTAGGGGCTAGCGGATTGGCAGATACGCAGTATTTT. The rearrangement links TRBV7-9 to TRBJ2-3; 7 bases fit TRBD2. The CDR3 is 16 amino acids. Per the germline V gene, CDR1 is SEHNR and CDR2 is FQNEAQ (reference sequence). The junction had 8 bases not matched to a gene; V was cut back by 1 base and J by 4 bases.

This chain links TRBV14 with TRBJ2-7; TRBD1 matches at 7 bases. Unmatched junction bases numbered 8, after V lost 4 bases and J lost 2 bases. CDR1 is SGHDN, CDR2 FVKESK, per germline. The CDR3 totals 15 residues. For the CDR3, the DNA is TGTGCCAGCAGCCTCCGGACAGGAACCGCCTACGAGCAGTACTTC. Protein product: CASSLRTGTAYEQYF.

The CDR3 region is CASSHGTASSQETQYF. CDR3 DNA: TGTGCCAGCAGTCATGGGACAGCCTCCTCCCAAGAGACCCAGTACTTC. V gene TRBV6-2 or TRBV6-3 combines with J gene TRBJ2-5; 7 bases align to TRBD1. V shed 5 bases and J 1 base; nucleotides not matched to a gene: 10. This CDR3 region has 16 residues. The V gene's germline CDR1 is MNHEY and CDR2 SVGEGT.

V and J are TRBV5-6 and TRBJ1-4; 7 bases are shared with TRBD1. Germline CDR1 is SGHDT and CDR2 is YYEEEE. This CDR3 has 13 amino acids. The V and J ends lost 3 bases and 7 bases, in that order; junction bases with no gene match: 3. DNA for the CDR3: TGTGCCAGCAGCTACAGGGGAAGTGAAAAACTGTTTTTT. Encoded protein: CASSYRGSEKLFF.

The chain couples TRBV24-1 to TRBJ2-2, with 12 bases matching TRBD2. CDR1 is KGHDR and CDR2 is SFDVKD in the germline V gene. J lost 4 bases, V lost 5 bases, and 4 bases had no gene match. This CDR3 has 16 amino acids. CDR3 protein: CATSGLAGAGTGELFF. DNA for the CDR3: TGTGCCACCAGTGGACTAGCGGGAGCTGGCACCGGGGAGCTGTTTTTT.

V and J are TRBV7-8 and TRBJ2-1; 8 bases agree with TRBD2. J was trimmed by 7 bases and V by 2 bases; bases with no gene match: 7. Germline lookup yields CDR1 SGHVS and CDR2 FQNEAQ. The CDR3 runs to 15 residues. CDR3 DNA: TGTGCCAGCAGCTTATGGGGACTAGGTGAAAATGAGCAGTTCTTC. This sequence encodes CASSLWGLGENEQFF.

The rearrangement uses TRBV19 and TRBJ2-1, with 13 bases identical to TRBD2. V lost 5 bases to trimming and J lost 2 bases; unmatched junction nucleotides: 3. Germline loops: CDR1 LNHDA, CDR2 SQIVND (reference sequence). CDR3 length: 16 residues. CDR3 in DNA: TGTGCCAGTAGTTTGGGGACTAGCGGGACCTACAATGAGCAGTTCTTC. This gives the protein CASSLGTSGTYNEQFF.

The V and J genes are TRBV27 and TRBJ2-7; 7 positions match TRBD1. The CDR3 runs to 15 residues. The ends lost 7 bases at V and 6 bases at J; junction bases unmatched: 15. Germline CDR1 and CDR2: MNHEY and SMNVEV (reference sequence). CDR3 loop: CASTHRDSRLSEQYF. The CDR3 DNA sequence: TGTGCCAGCACTCACCGGGACAGCCGACTTAGCGAGCAGTACTTC.

The chain's CDR3 is CASSYTPRRSQETQYF. The CDR3 bases are TGTGCCAGCAGTTATACCCCCCGTAGATCCCAAGAGACCCAGTACTTC. The chain has TRBV6-5 and TRBJ2-5; D is uncertain. From germline, CDR1 is MNHEY and CDR2 SVGAGI. Trimming removed 3 bases at V and 1 base at J, with 15 bases between. CDR3 length equals 16 residues.

The chain couples TRBV10-3 to TRBJ2-1; 8 nucleotides agree with TRBD2. After removal of 5 bases from V and 7 bases from J, the junction contained 10 bases not matched to a gene. CDR3 size: 15 residues. CDR1 ENHRY and CDR2 SYGVKD come from the germline V gene. This CDR3 reads CAISLREGQENEQFF. The CDR3 DNA reads TGTGCCATCAGTCTTCGGGAGGGCCAAGAGAATGAGCAGTTCTTC.

This chain uses TRBV19 with TRBJ2-7, with TRBD2 matching over 9 bases. The CDR3 contains 15 residues. Per germline, CDR1 LNHDA and CDR2 SQIVND (reference sequence). After removal of 6 bases from V and 1 base from J, the junction contained 7 bases not matched to a gene. The CDR3 loop is CASRASGIGSYEQYF. The CDR3 DNA is TGTGCCAGTAGGGCTAGCGGGATTGGGTCCTACGAGCAGTACTTC.

The chain is built from TRBV24-1 and TRBJ2-3; D not certain. CDR3 length equals 14 residues. Germline-derived CDR1 and CDR2 are KGHDR and SFDVKD. V was pared by 3 bases and J by 4 bases, with 10 bases between. In DNA form, the CDR3 reads TGTGCCACCAGTGATCCCGGCAGGCCAGATACGCAGTATTTT. It yields the protein CATSDPGRPDTQYF.

This clone came up once. The chain uses TRBV4-2 and TRBJ2-7; maybe TRBD1 (6 bases). Germline V gene lookup returns CDR1 LGHNA and CDR2 YNFKEQ. There are 11 residues in the CDR3. V dropped 6 bases and J dropped 4 bases, with 7 bases sitting between them. Here the CDR3 reads CASRQGYEQYF. CDR3 DNA sequence: TGTGCCAGCAGACAGGGTTACGAGCAGTACTTC.